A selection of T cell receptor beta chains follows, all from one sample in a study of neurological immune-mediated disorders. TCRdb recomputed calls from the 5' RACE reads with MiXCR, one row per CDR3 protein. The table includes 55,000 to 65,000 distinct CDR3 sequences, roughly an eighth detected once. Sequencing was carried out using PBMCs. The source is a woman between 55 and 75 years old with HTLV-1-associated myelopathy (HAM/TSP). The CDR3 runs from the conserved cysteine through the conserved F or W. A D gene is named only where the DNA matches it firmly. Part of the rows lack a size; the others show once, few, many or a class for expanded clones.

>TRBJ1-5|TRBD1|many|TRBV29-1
TGCAGCGTTGGACAGGGGAAGTTTCAGCATTTT
CSVGQGKFQHF
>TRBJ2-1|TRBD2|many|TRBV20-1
TGCAGTGCTAGAGCTCCTAGCGGGAGTTGGGATGAGCAGTTCTTC
CSARAPSGSWDEQFF
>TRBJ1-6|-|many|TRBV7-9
TGTGCCAGCAGCGTTGACAGTAATAATTCACCCCTCCACTTT
CASSVDSNNSPLHF
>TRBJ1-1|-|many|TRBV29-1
TGCAGCGTAGGTTCCGGGACACCGAACACTGAAGCTTTCTTT
CSVGSGTPNTEAFF
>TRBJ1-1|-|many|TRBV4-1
TGCGCCAGCAGCCCAAGCAGGGGAGGCACTGAAGCTTTCTTT
CASSPSRGGTEAFF
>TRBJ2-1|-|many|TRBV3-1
TGTGCCAGCAGCCAAGCCCGTCTCTCGGGAGCTGGGGGGAATGAGCAGTTCTTC
CASSQARLSGAGGNEQFF
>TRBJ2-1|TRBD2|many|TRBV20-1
TGCAGTGCCCAACACCCTAGCGGGAACTACAATGAGCAGTTCTTC
CSAQHPSGNYNEQFF
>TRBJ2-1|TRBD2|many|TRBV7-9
TGTGCCAGCAGAGGGACTAGCGGGAAAAATGAGCAGTTCTTC
CASRGTSGKNEQFF
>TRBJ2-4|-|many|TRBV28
TGTGCCAGCAGTAAGGACGGCCGGTGGGCATTAGCCAAAAACATTCAGTACTTC
CASSKDGRWALAKNIQYF
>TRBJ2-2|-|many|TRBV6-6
TGTGCCAGCAGTTACTCGGAAACCGGGGAGCTGTTTTTT
CASSYSETGELFF
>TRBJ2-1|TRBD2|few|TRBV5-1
TGCGCCAGCAGCTTGGAGTTCGGCGGGAGCCCTTTCTTC
CASSLEFGGSPFF
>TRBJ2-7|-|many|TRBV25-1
TGTGCCAGCAGCGGACTGAGAGCCTACGAGCAGTACTTC
CASSGLRAYEQYF
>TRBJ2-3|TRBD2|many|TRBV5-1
TGCGCCAGCAGCTTCGGGACTAGCGCCGCAGATACGCAGTATTTT
CASSFGTSAADTQYF
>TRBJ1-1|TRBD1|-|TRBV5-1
TGTGCCAGCATCTTGAGACAGGGTGGGATGCATCAAGCTTTCTTT
CASILRQGGMHQAFF
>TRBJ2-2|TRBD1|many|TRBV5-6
TGTGCCAGCAGCTTTGGAGGAAGGGGGCAGAACGGGGAGCTGTTTTTT
CASSFGGRGQNGELFF
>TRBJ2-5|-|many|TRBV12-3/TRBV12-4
TGTGCCAGCAGTTTTTCCCTTGAGGAGACCCAGTACTTC
CASSFSLEETQYF
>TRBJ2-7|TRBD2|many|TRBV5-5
TGTGCCAGCAGCTTCTCTGTCAGCGGGGGATCCTACGAGCAGTACTTC
CASSFSVSGGSYEQYF
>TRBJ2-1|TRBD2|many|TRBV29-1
TGCAGCGTTCGAGCGGGAGGAGGGGGTGAGCAGTTCTTC
CSVRAGGGGEQFF
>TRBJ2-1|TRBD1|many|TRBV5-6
TGTGCCAGCAGCCCGAGGACAGGGGGCTCCTACAATGAGCAGTTCTTC
CASSPRTGGSYNEQFF
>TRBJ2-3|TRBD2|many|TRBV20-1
TGCAGTGCTGGCTCCTTGAGCGGGAGAGTCACAGATACGCAGTATTTT
CSAGSLSGRVTDTQYF
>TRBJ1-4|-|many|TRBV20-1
TGCAGTGCTAGCGCAGCTCCAACTAATGAAAAACTGTTTTTT
CSASAAPTNEKLFF
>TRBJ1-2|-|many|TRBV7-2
TGTGCCAGCAGCAGTAAACGGGACATTTATGGCTACACCTTC
CASSSKRDIYGYTF
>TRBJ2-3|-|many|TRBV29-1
TGCAGCGTTGAAAGGCAGCGCACAGATACGCAGTATTTT
CSVERQRTDTQYF
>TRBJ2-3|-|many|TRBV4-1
TGCGCCATCTCGAGCGGAGAAGGAACAGATACGCAGTATTTT
CAISSGEGTDTQYF
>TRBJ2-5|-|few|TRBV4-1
TGCGCCAGCAGCCAAGATATTAAGACCCAGTACTTC
CASSQDIKTQYF
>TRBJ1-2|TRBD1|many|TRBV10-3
TGTGCCATCAGTGAGACCAGGGGGAGCTATGGCTACACCTTC
CAISETRGSYGYTF
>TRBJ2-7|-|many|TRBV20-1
TGCAGTGCTACGGAGGGGGGAGCCTACGAGCAGTACTTC
CSATEGGAYEQYF
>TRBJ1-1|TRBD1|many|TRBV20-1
TGCAGTGCTAGGCTACAGGGGGAATTAATTGAAGCTTTCTTT
CSARLQGELIEAFF
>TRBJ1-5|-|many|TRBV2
TGTGCCAGCAGTCTGACACGGAGCAATCAGCCCCAGCATTTT
CASSLTRSNQPQHF
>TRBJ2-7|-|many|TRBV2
TGTGCCAGCAACCCAGGACAGAGCTACGAGCAGTACTTC
CASNPGQSYEQYF
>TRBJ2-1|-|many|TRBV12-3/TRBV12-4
TGTGCCAGCAGTTTTAGGGCTCCTTCCATGTACAATGAGCAGTTCTTC
CASSFRAPSMYNEQFF
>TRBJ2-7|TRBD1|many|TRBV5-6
TGTGCCAGCAGCCAATTCGGGACAGGCCCTATCGAGCAGTACTTC
CASSQFGTGPIEQYF
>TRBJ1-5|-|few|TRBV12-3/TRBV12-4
TGTGCCAGCAGCCCCCCCCGGCAGCCCCAGCATTTT
CASSPPRQPQHF
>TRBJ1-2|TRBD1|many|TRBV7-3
TGTGCCAGCAGCCTCACAGGGGGGGGTGGCTACACCTTC
CASSLTGGGGYTF
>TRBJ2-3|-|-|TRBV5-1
TGCGCCAGCAGCTCGATCGGAGGACTTGGGGGAAGCACAGATACGCAGTATTTT
CASSSIGGLGGSTDTQYF
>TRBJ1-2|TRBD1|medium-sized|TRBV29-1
TGCAGCGTTGGGGGGACAGGGCCTGACTACACCTTC
CSVGGTGPDYTF
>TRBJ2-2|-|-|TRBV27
TGTGCCAGCAGTTCCTTGGGCGGGATAGGCGGGGAGCTGTTTTTT
CASSSLGGIGGELFF
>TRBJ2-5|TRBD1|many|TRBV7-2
TGTGCCAGCAGCGCAATGCCGGGACAGGGGGCGACCCAGTACTTC
CASSAMPGQGATQYF
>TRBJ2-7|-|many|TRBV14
TGTGCCAGCAGCCAAGATTTAAGGAGGACCTACGAGCAGTACTTC
CASSQDLRRTYEQYF
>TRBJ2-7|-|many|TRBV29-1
TGCAGCGTTGAAGGTCACGGGTCCTACGAGCAGTACTTC
CSVEGHGSYEQYF
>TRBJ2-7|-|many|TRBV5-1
TGCGCCAGCAGCTTGACTAGCCCATACGAGCAGTACTTC
CASSLTSPYEQYF
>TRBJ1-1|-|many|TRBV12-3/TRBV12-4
TGTGCCAGCAGTTCCTCGCGCCGTGACGCTTTCTTT
CASSSSRRDAFF
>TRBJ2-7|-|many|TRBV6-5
TGTGCCAGCACCCTTCCTGCCTACGAGCAGTACTTC
CASTLPAYEQYF
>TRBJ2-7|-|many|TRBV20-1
TGCAGTGCTCAGGGTTACTCCTACGAGCAGTACTTC
CSAQGYSYEQYF
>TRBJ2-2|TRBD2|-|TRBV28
TGTGCCAGCAGTCCTAATAGCGGGAGGGACATCGGGGAGCTGTTTTTT
CASSPNSGRDIGELFF
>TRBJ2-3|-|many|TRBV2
TGTGCCAGCATTCCCGGACAAGGCCCTAGCACAGATACGCAGTATTTT
CASIPGQGPSTDTQYF
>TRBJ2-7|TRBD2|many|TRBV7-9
TGTGCCAGCAGCTTAGATCAGGGAGGGCCGTTCGGCGAGCAGTACTTC
CASSLDQGGPFGEQYF
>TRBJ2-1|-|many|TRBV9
TGTGCCAGCAGCGTAGACTCTAGCGCTCTATACAATGAGCAGTTCTTC
CASSVDSSALYNEQFF
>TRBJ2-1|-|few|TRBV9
TGTGCCAGCGCTGGAGGTCGCGACAATGAGCAGTTCTTC
CASAGGRDNEQFF
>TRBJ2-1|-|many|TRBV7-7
TGTGCTAGCAGCTTAGCGCCAGCGAGCGAGCAGTTCTTC
CASSLAPASEQFF
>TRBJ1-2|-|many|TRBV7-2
TGTGCCAGCACCGCGGTTAACTATGGCTACACCTTC
CASTAVNYGYTF
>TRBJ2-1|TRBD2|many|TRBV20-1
TGCAGTGTCCCGGGACTAGCGGCTAATGAGCAGTTCTTC
CSVPGLAANEQFF
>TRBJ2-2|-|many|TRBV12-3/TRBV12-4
TGTGCCAGCAGCCTTGCAGGGTCGAACACCGGGGAGCTGTTTTTT
CASSLAGSNTGELFF
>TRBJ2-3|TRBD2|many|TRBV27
TGTGCCAGCAGTTTGTGGGGGGGAATCACAGATACGCAGTATTTT
CASSLWGGITDTQYF
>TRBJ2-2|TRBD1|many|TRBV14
TGTGCCAGCAGCCAGTTTCGACAGGGGAACACCGGGGAGCTGTTTTTT
CASSQFRQGNTGELFF